This T cell receptor beta chain was sequenced in a study of blood T cell repertoires in COVID-19. Study information: Samples representing acute and convalescent COVID-19 were sourced from the United States, Italy and Spain. T cells, B-cell-depleted T cells, or PBMCs supplied cDNA or gDNA.

This CDR3 contains 11 residues. CDR1 and CDR2 from the germline V gene are DFQATT and SNEGSKA (reference sequence). Trimming took 7 bases from V and 3 from J, leaving 10 bases between them. How the authors handled the data: By means of reference gene primer amplification, nucleated cell counts were estimated. Clones were sequenced by immunoSEQ multiplex PCR, and TCRdb holds only the in-frame ones, with some missing. Clonal size and the V and J genes are those of that table, whereas D and trimming came from the DNA. Among approximately 150,000 clones, approximately 79% were seen once, and the ten largest hold less than 20%.

Sample: peripheral blood. This TCR came from a woman aged 80 or older with acute or convalescent COVID-19. J is TRBJ2-7 and V is TRBV20-1; tentative D call: TRBD1 (5 bases). Here the CDR3 DNA reads TGCAGTGGACAGTGGGGCTACGAGCAGTACTTC. This translates into CSGQWGYEQYF.